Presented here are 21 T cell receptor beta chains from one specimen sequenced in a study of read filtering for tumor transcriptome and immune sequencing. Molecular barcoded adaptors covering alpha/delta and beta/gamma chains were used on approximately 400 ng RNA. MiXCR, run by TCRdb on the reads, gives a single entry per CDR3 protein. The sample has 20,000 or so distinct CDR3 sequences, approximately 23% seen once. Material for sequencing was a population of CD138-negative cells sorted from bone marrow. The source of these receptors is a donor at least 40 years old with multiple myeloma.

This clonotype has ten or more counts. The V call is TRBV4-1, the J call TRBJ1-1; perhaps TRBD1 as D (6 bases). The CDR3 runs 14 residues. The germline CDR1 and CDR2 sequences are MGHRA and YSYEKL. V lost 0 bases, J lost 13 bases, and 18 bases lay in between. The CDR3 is CASSQEYGGRTVFF. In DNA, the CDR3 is TGCGCCAGCAGCCAAGAATACGGGGGGCGCACGGTTTTCTTT.

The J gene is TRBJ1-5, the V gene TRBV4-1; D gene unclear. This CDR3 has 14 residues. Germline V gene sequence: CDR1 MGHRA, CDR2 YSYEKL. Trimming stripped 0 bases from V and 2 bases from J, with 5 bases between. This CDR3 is CASSQEGGNQPQHF. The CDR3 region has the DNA TGCGCCAGCAGCCAAGAGGGCGGCAATCAGCCCCAGCATTTT.

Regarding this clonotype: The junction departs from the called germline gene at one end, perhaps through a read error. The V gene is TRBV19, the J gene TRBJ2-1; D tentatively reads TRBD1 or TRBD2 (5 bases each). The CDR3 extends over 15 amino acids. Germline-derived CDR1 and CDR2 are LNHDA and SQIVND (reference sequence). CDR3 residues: CASSILGESYNEQVF. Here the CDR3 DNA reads TGTGCCAGTAGTATTTTGGGGGAATCCTACAATGAGCAGGTCTTC.

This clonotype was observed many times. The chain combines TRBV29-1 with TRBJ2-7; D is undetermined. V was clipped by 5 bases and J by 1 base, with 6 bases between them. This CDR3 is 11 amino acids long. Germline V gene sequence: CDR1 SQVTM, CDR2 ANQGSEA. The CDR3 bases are TGCAGCGTTAAAAGGTCCTACGAGCAGTACTTC. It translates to CSVKRSYEQYF.

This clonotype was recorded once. This CDR3 reads CSANPGPRRDGYTF. The CDR3 DNA sequence: TGCAGTGCTAACCCCGGGCCCCGGAGGGATGGCTACACCTTC. The chain has TRBV20-1 and TRBJ1-2; D uncertain. Germline lookup yields CDR1 DFQATT and CDR2 SNEGSKA (reference sequence). This CDR3 is built from 14 residues. Trimming left V 4 bases short and J 6 bases short, with 18 bases between.

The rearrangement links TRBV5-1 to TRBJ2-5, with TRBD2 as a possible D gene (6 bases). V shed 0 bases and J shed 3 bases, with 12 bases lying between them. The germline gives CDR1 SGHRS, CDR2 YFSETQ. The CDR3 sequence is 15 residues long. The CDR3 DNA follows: TGCGCCAGCAGCTTGGTAGCGGACTACGAAGAGACCCAGTACTTC. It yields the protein CASSLVADYEETQYF.

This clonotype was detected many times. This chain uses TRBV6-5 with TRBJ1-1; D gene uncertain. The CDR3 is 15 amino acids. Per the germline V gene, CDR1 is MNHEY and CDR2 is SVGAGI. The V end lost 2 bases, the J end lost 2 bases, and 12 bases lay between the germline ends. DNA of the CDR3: TGTGCCAGCAGTTACGATCGGGGAGCAAACACTGAAGCTTTCTTT. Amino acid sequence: CASSYDRGANTEAFF.

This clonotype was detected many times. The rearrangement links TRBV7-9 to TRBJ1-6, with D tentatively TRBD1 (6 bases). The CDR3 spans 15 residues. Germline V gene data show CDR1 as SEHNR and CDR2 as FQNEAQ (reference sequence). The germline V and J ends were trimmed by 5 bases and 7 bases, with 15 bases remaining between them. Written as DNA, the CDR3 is TGTGCCAGCAGCGGTTACAGGGTGGGCAATTCACCCCTCCACTTT. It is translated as CASSGYRVGNSPLHF. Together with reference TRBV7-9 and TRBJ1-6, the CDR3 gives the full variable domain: DTGVSQNPRHKITKRGQNVTFRCDPISEHNRLYWYRQTLGQGPEFLTYFQNEAQLEKSRLLSDRFSAERPKGSFSTLEIQRTEQGDSAMYLCASSGYRVGNSPLHFGNGTRLTVT.

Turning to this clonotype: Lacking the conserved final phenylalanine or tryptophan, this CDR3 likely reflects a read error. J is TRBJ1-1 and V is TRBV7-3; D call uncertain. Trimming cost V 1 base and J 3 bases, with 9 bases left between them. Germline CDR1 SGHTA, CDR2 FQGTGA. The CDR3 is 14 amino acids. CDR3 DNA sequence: TGTGCCAGCAGCTTAAATCCCTCGGACACTGAAGCTTTCATT. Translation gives CASSLNPSDTEAFI.

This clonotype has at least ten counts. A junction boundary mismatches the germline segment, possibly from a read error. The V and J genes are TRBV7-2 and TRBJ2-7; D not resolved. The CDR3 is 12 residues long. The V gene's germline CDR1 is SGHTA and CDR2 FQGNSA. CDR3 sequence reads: CASSIAGYEQYF. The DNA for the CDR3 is TGTGCCAGCAGCATAGCAGGTTACGAGCAGTACTTC.

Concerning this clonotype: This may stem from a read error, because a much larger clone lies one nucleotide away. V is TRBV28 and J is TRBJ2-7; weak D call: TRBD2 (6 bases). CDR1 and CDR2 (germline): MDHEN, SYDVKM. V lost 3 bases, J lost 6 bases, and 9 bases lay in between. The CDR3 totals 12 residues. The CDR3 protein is CASSLLGGEQYF. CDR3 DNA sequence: TGTGCCAGCAGTTTGCTCGGGGGCGAGCAGTACTTC.

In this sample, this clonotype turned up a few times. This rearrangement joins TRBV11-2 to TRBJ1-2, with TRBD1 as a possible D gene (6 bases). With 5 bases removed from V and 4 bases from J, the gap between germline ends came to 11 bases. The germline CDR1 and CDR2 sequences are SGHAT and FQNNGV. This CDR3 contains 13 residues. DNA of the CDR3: TGTGCCAGCAGCCGGGGGGCCTTCTATGGCTACACCTTC. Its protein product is CASSRGAFYGYTF.

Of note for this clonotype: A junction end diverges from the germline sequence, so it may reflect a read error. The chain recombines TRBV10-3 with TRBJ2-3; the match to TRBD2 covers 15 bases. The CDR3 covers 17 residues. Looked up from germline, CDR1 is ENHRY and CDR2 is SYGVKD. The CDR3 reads CVISDGLAGGTSDTQYF. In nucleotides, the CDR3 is TGTGTCATCAGTGATGGACTAGCGGGGGGGACCTCAGATACGCAGTATTTT.

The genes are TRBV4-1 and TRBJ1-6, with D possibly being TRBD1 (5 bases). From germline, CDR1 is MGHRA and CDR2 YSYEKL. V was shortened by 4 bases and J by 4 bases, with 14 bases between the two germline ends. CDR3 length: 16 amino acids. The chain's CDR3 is CASSPRGGRYNSPLHF. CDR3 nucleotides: TGCGCCAGCAGCCCCCGGGGGGGGAGGTATAATTCACCCCTCCACTTT.

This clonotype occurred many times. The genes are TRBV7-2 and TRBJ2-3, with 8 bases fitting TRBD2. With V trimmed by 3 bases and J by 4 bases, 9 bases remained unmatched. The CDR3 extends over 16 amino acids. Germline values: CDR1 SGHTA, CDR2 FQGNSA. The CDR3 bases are TGTGCCAGCAGCTTCCCGGGACTAGGGCTGCCAGATACGCAGTATTTT. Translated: CASSFPGLGLPDTQYF.

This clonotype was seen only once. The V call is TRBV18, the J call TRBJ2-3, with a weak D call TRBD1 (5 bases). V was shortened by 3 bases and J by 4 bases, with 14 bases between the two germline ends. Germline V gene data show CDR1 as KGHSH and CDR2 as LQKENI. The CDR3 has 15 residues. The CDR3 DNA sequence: TGTGCCAGCTCACCTAGCAGGGCTTTCGCAGATACGCAGTATTTT. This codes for CASSPSRAFADTQYF. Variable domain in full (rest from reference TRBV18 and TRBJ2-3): NAGVMQNPRHLVRRRGQEARLRCSPMKGHSHVYWYRQLPEEGLKFMVYLQKENIIDESGMPKERFSAEFPKEGPSILRIQQVVRGDSAAYFCASSPSRAFADTQYFGPGTRLTVL.

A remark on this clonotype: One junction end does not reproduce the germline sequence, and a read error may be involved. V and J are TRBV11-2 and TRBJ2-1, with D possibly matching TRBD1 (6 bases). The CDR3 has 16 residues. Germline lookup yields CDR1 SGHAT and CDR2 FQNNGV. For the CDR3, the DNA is TGTGCCAGCAGCTTGCGATTCAGGGGCTTCTACAATGAGCTGTTCTTC. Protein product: CASSLRFRGFYNELFF. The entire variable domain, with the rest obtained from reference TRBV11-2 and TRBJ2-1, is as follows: EAGVAQSPRYKIIEKRQSVAFWCNPISGHATLYWYQQILGQGPKLLIQFQNNGVVDDSQLPKDRFSAERLKGVDSTLKIQPAKLEDSAVYLCASSLRFRGFYNELFFGPGTRLTVL.

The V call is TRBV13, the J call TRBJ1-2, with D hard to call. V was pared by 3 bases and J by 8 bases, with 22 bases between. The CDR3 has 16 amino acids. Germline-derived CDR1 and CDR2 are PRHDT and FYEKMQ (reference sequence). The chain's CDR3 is CASSFIPSGRQVGYTF. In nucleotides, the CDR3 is TGTGCCAGCAGCTTTATTCCGTCAGGTCGGCAGGTCGGCTACACCTTC.

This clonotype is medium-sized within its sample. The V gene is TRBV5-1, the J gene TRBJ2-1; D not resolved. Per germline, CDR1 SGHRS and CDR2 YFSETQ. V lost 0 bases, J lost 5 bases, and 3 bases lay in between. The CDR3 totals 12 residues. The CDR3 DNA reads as TGCGCCAGCAGCTTGGACAACAATGAGCAGTTCTTC. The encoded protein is CASSLDNNEQFF.

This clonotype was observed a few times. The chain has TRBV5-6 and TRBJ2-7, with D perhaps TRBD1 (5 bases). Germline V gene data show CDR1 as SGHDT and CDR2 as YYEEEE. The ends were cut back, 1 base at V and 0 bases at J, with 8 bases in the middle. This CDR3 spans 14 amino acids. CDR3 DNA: TGTGCCAGCAGCTTGAATGGGGCCTCCTACGAGCAGTACTTC. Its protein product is CASSLNGASYEQYF.

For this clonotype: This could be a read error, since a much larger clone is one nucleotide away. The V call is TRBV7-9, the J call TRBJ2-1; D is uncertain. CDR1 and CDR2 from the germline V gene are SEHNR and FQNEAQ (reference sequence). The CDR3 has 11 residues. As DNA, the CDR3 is TGTGCCAGCAGCCCCTCACATGAGCAGTCCTTC. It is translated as CASSPSHEQSF.